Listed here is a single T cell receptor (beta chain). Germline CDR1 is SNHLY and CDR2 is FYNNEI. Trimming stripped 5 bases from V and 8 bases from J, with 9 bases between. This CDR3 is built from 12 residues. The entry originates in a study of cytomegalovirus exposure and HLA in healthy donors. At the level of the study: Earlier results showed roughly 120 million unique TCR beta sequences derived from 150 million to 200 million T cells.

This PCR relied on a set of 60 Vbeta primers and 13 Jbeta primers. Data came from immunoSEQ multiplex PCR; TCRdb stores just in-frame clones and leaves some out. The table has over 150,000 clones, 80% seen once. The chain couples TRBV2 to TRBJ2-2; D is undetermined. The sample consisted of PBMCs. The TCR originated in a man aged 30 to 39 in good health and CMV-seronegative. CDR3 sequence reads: CASSFRVGELFF. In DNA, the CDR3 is TGTGCCAGCAGTTTTAGAGTGGGGGAGCTGTTTTTT.